The 5 T cell receptor beta chains listed next were all sequenced from one sample in a study of blood T cells in healthy people across ages. Next came a second PCR, run for about 7 to 11 cycles, which used a sample-barcoded 5' primer along with a J-beta primer mix. Using its own MiXCR run on the 5' RACE reads, TCRdb lists one record per CDR3 protein. The sample carries more than 600,000 distinct CDR3 sequences, approximately 25% recorded once. This sample also belongs to another study, concerning T cells of mothers and their children.

The sample consisted of blood. The source is a boy under 18 in good health.

The chain carries TRBV20-1 and TRBJ2-5; 7 bases are a match to TRBD1. Per the germline V gene, CDR1 is DFQATT and CDR2 is SNEGSKA (reference sequence). CDR3 length: 12 amino acids. The J segment lost 9 bases and the V segment lost 5 bases, leaving 9 bases of the junction unmatched. DNA of the CDR3: TGCAGTGCTGGGAACAGGGGCGAGGCCCAGTACTTC. This codes for CSAGNRGEAQYF.

At least ten counts were recorded for this clonotype. This chain uses TRBV3-1 with TRBJ2-3; no clear D. The CDR3 extends over 13 amino acids. Germline V gene sequence: CDR1 LGHDT, CDR2 YNNKEL (reference sequence). Trimming took 0 bases from V and 2 from J, leaving 3 bases between them. The CDR3 protein is CASSQESTDTQYF. The CDR3 nucleotides are TGTGCCAGCAGCCAAGAGTCCACAGATACGCAGTATTTT.

The V gene is TRBV6-6, the J gene TRBJ1-1, with 7 bases lining up with TRBD1. V shed 5 bases and J 6 bases; nucleotides not matched to a gene: 9. The V gene's germline CDR1 is MNHNY and CDR2 SVGAGI (reference sequence). There are 14 residues in the CDR3. The CDR3 protein is CASSAGTAKSEAFF. CDR3 DNA sequence: TGTGCCAGCAGTGCCGGGACAGCCAAATCTGAAGCTTTCTTT.

This clonotype was detected a few times. The CDR3 DNA sequence: TGCGCCAGCAGCCAAGATGGGGGACCCACAGATACGCAGTATTTT. It translates to CASSQDGGPTDTQYF. The chain joins TRBV4-1 to TRBJ2-3; the D call may be TRBD1 or TRBD2 (5 bases each). CDR1 and CDR2 from the germline V gene are MGHRA and YSYEKL. CDR3 length equals 15 residues. Trimming took off 0 bases at V and 2 bases at J, with 9 bases between the two ends.

A few counts support this clonotype. This chain links TRBV12-3 or TRBV12-4 with TRBJ2-5; 9 bases fit TRBD2. The assigned J gene may be wrong: the sequence end matches TRBJ2-1 better. CDR3 length equals 15 residues. The CDR3 DNA reads TGTGCCAGCAGTTATAGCGGGAGACGTTACAATGAGCAGTTCTTC. Amino acids: CASSYSGRRYNEQFF.